Below are 23 T cell receptor beta chains sequenced from a single sample in a study of T cell responses to AZD1222 COVID-19 vaccine (dated by TCRdb to the early 2020s). According to the study, the label for this sample's time point signals: baseline before first vaccination. Library creation used the immunoSEQ multiplex PCR assay. TCRdb carries this immuneACCESS record with in-frame sequences only. Its versions omit some clonotypes, under half of them owing to an unresolved V gene in the studies checked, with the rest unexplained. This sample has roughly 97,000 clones in its table, and over 80% of those were observed once. The ten largest clones represent 8% to 9% of the sample. The specimen was peripheral blood, collected on day 0 of AZD1222 vaccination. The source is an adult in good health.

The chain couples TRBV5-1 to TRBJ1-5; D call uncertain. Looked up from germline, CDR1 is SGHRS and CDR2 is YFSETQ. The CDR3 runs 16 residues. V was trimmed by 0 bases and J by 1 base, leaving 11 bases between them. Written as DNA, the CDR3 is TGCGCCAGCAGCTTGGCTGCGGGTCAAAGCAATCAGCCCCAGCATTTT. Protein sequence: CASSLAAGQSNQPQHF.

The chain has TRBV25-1 and TRBJ1-2, with 9 bases fitting TRBD1. Germline CDR1 reads MGHDK; CDR2 reads SYGVNS. J lost 4 bases, V lost 8 bases, and 17 bases had no gene match. CDR3 length equals 17 residues. The CDR3 region has the DNA TGTGCCAGCTCCGACAGGGGGGTTAGGGGTATTGGCTATGGCTACACCTTC. Translated: CASSDRGVRGIGYGYTF.

The V gene is TRBV7-9, the J gene TRBJ1-6; D is unresolved. Germline V gene sequence: CDR1 SEHNR, CDR2 FQNEAQ (reference sequence). This CDR3 has 14 residues. V was clipped by 8 bases and J by 0 bases, with 8 bases between them. CDR3 residues: CASAMGSYNSPLHF. The CDR3 region has the DNA TGTGCCAGCGCCATGGGCTCCTATAATTCACCCCTCCACTTT.

The J gene is TRBJ2-1, the V gene TRBV10-1; D unresolved. Germline-derived CDR1 and CDR2 are WNHNN and SYGVQD (reference sequence). The CDR3 length is 16 residues. Trimming pared 2 bases from V and 0 bases from J, leaving 11 bases between. The CDR3 coding sequence is TGCGCCAGCAGTGAGACCATTTCCAGCTCCTACAATGAGCAGTTCTTC. Encoded protein: CASSETISSSYNEQFF.

The chain employs TRBV10-2 and TRBJ1-5, with 9 nucleotides matching TRBD1. The V segment lost 6 bases and the J segment 2 bases; nucleotides outside the gene matches: 2. CDR3 length: 14 residues. From germline, CDR1 is WSHSY and CDR2 SAAADI. The CDR3, as DNA: TGCGCCAGCAGGGGACAGGGTGGCAATCAGCCCCAGCATTTT. Translated, it gives CASRGQGGNQPQHF.

This clone has only one observation. The rearrangement links TRBV27 to TRBJ2-5; 9 positions match TRBD2. The CDR3 sequence is 15 residues long. The germline CDR1 and CDR2 sequences are MNHEY and SMNVEV (reference sequence). Trimming at V came to 3 bases and at J to 6 bases, leaving 8 bases not matched to a gene. CDR3 DNA sequence: TGTGCCAGCAGTTTCGTCGGGGCGGGGGGGAAGACCCAGTACTTC. It codes for CASSFVGAGGKTQYF.

This chain's CDR3 is CASSSYGQGFYGYTF. The CDR3 bases are TGTGCCAGCAGTTCCTACGGACAGGGTTTCTATGGCTACACCTTC. J is TRBJ1-2 and V is TRBV6-2 or TRBV6-3; 8 nucleotides align to TRBD1. V shed 4 bases and J 4 bases; nucleotides not matched to a gene: 8. Germline V lookup: CDR1 MNHEY, CDR2 SVGEGT. The CDR3 spans 15 residues.

The rearrangement uses TRBV3-1 (or the pseudogene TRBV3-2) and TRBJ2-1; 8 bases match TRBD2. CDR1 is LGHDT, CDR2 YNNKEL, per germline (reference sequence). The CDR3 runs 18 residues. With 5 bases clipped from V and 5 bases from J, the junction kept 17 bases outside the gene matches. The CDR3 here is CASSSHPSGRAFNNEQFF. CDR3 sequence (DNA): TGTGCCAGCAGCTCTCATCCTAGCGGGCGCGCCTTTAACAATGAGCAGTTCTTC.

This clone was seen a few times. The J gene is TRBJ1-1, the V gene TRBV29-1; 8 positions match TRBD1. This CDR3 is built from 14 residues. The germline V gene encodes CDR1 SQVTM and CDR2 ANQGSEA. V dropped 4 bases and J dropped 1; count of bases not matched to a gene: 5. The CDR3 sequence: CSVVTGTGNTEAFF. The CDR3 coding sequence is TGCAGCGTTGTAACGGGGACAGGGAACACTGAAGCTTTCTTT.

CDR3 region: CASSRTAGETKNIQYF. CDR3 nucleotide sequence: TGCGCCAGCAGCCGAACAGCGGGAGAGACCAAAAACATTCAGTACTTC. The V and J genes are TRBV4-1 and TRBJ2-4, with TRBD2 matching 8 bases. V gave up 4 bases and J gave up 2 bases; unmatched junction bases: 7. The CDR3 runs to 16 residues. CDR1 is MGHRA and CDR2 is YSYEKL in the germline V gene.

The CDR3, as DNA: TGTGCCAGCAGCTCGGGGGGTTTACCCCAGCATTTT. Protein product: CASSSGGLPQHF. The rearrangement uses TRBV7-9 and TRBJ1-5; tentative D call: TRBD1 (5 bases). V lost 4 bases and J 10 bases, leaving 11 bases between the germline ends. CDR1 and CDR2 from the germline V gene are SEHNR and FQNEAQ (reference sequence). CDR3 length: 12 amino acids.

The rearrangement links TRBV25-1 to TRBJ1-4, with a tentative D call TRBD1 (5 bases). CDR1 and CDR2 from the germline V gene are MGHDK and SYGVNS. The CDR3 loop spans 12 amino acids. The V gene lost 8 bases and the J gene lost 7 bases, with 11 bases spanning the gap. CDR3 region: CASHQGSEKLFF. The CDR3 DNA follows: TGTGCCAGCCACCAGGGAAGTGAAAAACTGTTTTTT.

CDR3 sequence (DNA): TGCGCCAGCAGCCAACCGGACTATGGCTACACCTTC. It translates to CASSQPDYGYTF. The V gene is TRBV4-1, the J gene TRBJ1-2; D is unclear. Germline V gene data show CDR1 as MGHRA and CDR2 as YSYEKL. The CDR3 is 12 residues long. Trimming cost V 2 bases and J 3 bases, with 4 bases left between them.

This clone was recorded once. This rearrangement joins TRBV3-1 (or the pseudogene TRBV3-2) to TRBJ2-1; the D is unclear. The V gene's germline CDR1 is LGHDT and CDR2 YNNKEL (reference sequence). The CDR3 runs 15 residues. V shed 0 bases and J shed 0 bases, with 6 bases lying between them. CDR3 DNA: TGTGCCAGCAGCCAAGATCTGGCCTCCTACAATGAGCAGTTCTTC. It yields the protein CASSQDLASYNEQFF.

This clone was detected only once. The chain carries TRBV10-3 and TRBJ2-7, with 9 bases lining up with TRBD1. V shed 4 bases, J shed 5 bases, and the junction held 9 bases outside the gene matches. Per the germline V gene, CDR1 is ENHRY and CDR2 is SYGVKD. The CDR3 has 15 amino acids. The CDR3 loop is CAISVGQGRNDEQYF. The CDR3 coding sequence is TGTGCCATCAGTGTCGGACAGGGGAGGAACGACGAGCAGTACTTC.

There are a few counts of this clone. At one boundary the junction diverges from the germline segment, which might be a read error. The V call is TRBV7-2, the J call TRBJ2-7, with D hard to call. The CDR3 runs to 12 residues. The germline V gene has CDR1 SGHTA and CDR2 FQGNSA. CDR3 nucleotides: TGTGCCAGCAGCCGTGACTCCCACGAGCAGTACTTC. It yields the protein CASSRDSHEQYF. The variable domain in full, with the rest retrieved from reference TRBV7-2 and TRBJ2-7, is GAGVSQSPSNKVTEKGKDVELRCDPISGHTALYWYRQSLGQGLEFLIYFQGNSAPDKSGLPSDRFSAERTGGSVSTLTIQRTQQEDSAVYLCASSRDSHEQYFGPGTRLTVT.

The chain couples TRBV18 to TRBJ2-5, with D uncertain. The CDR3 runs 13 residues. V lost 2 bases to trimming and J lost 4 bases, with 8 bases between them. Germline CDR1 is KGHSH and CDR2 is LQKENI. The CDR3 is CASSPGNGETQYF. The CDR3 DNA follows: TGTGCCAGCTCACCAGGGAATGGAGAGACCCAGTACTTC.

The chain has TRBV27 and TRBJ2-7, with TRBD1 identical over 9 bases. Germline trimming cut 5 bases from V and 7 bases from J; bases unmatched to any gene: 6. From germline, CDR1 is MNHEY and CDR2 SMNVEV (reference sequence). The CDR3 runs to 13 residues. The chain's CDR3 is CASSPGTGREQYF. As DNA, the CDR3 is TGTGCCAGCAGTCCCGGGACAGGGAGGGAGCAGTACTTC.

The chain joins TRBV7-2 to TRBJ1-6; D remains unclear. CDR3 length: 14 amino acids. Germline CDR1 is SGHTA and CDR2 is FQGNSA. Trimming removed 5 bases at V and 5 bases at J, with 10 bases between. CDR3 bases: TGTGCCAGCAGCCCGGAACGGAATAATTCACCCCTCCACTTT. This codes for CASSPERNNSPLHF.

J is TRBJ2-7 and V is TRBV9; D is undetermined. CDR3 size: 16 residues. V gave up 4 bases and J gave up 0 bases, with 17 bases separating them. Germline CDR1 SGDLS, CDR2 YYNGEE. The CDR3 protein is CASSPSDRPGSYEQYF. In DNA form, the CDR3 reads TGTGCCAGCAGCCCTTCGGACCGCCCAGGCTCCTACGAGCAGTACTTC.

This clone was observed a handful of times. The gene calls are TRBV6-1 and TRBJ2-1; 8 bases map to TRBD1. Trimming removed 0 bases from V and 3 bases from J; junction bases left unmatched: 10. The CDR3 contains 18 residues. Germline V gene lookup returns CDR1 MNHNS and CDR2 SASEGT. CDR3 in amino acids: CASSEASIRDRIYNEQFF. The CDR3 region has the DNA TGTGCCAGCAGTGAAGCTAGTATTCGGGACAGGATCTACAATGAGCAGTTCTTC.

This chain uses TRBV29-1 with TRBJ1-1; D gene unclear. The CDR3 has 13 residues. The germline V gene has CDR1 SQVTM and CDR2 ANQGSEA. V was clipped by 1 base and J by 4 bases, with 10 bases between them. The CDR3 DNA sequence: TGCAGCGTTGAAGCGACCTCGCGCACTGAAGCTTTCTTT. Protein product: CSVEATSRTEAFF.

The rearrangement joins TRBV12-5 to TRBJ1-1; 8 bases fit TRBD1. The CDR3 contains 14 residues. CDR1 and CDR2 (germline): LGHNT, FRNRAP. Unmatched junction bases numbered 3, after V lost 1 base and J lost 5 bases. CDR3 nucleotides: TGTGCTAGTGGTTTGGAAACAGGGGGGACTGAAGCTTTCTTT. It codes for CASGLETGGTEAFF.